The sequence of this T cell receptor beta chain was determined in a study of T cell repertoires in cytomegalovirus infection. MiXCR was run by TCRdb on the reads, yielding one entry per CDR3 protein. The top ten clones hold around 12% of a sample with 830,000 or so distinct CDR3 sequences, less than 35% of them seen once. CDR1 and CDR2 (germline): MNHEY, SMNVEV (reference sequence). This CDR3 is built from 11 residues. To note about this clonotype: Antigen specificity is unknown. At one boundary the junction diverges from the germline segment, which might be a read error.

The sample here was cultured CD8+ T cells from PBMCs, taken from culture after CMV antigen stimulation. This rearrangement joins TRBV27 to TRBJ2-2; D is perhaps TRBD2 (5 bases). The receptor was isolated from a human donor in good health (CMV status not recorded). Some clones in this sample may be carry-over from other donors' samples. The chain's CDR3 is CVSLRAGELFF. The CDR3 DNA follows: TGTGTCAGCTTGAGGGCCGGGGAGCTGTTTTTT.